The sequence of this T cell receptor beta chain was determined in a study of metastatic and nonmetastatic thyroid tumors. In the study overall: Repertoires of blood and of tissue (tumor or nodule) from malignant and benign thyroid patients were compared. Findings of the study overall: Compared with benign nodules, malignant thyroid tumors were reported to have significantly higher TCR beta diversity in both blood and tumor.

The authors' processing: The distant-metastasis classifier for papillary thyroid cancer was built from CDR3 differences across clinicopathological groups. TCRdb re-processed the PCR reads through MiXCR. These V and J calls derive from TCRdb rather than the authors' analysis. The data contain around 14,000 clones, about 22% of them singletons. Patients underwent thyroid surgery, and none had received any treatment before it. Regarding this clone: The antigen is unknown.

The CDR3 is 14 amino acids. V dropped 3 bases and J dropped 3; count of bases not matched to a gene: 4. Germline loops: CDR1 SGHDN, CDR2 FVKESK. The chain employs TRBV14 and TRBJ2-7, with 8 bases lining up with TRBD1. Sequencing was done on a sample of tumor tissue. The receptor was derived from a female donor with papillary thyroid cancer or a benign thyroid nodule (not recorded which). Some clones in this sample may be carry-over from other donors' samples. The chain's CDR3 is CASSQGQANYEQYF. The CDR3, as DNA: TGTGCCAGCAGCCAGGGACAGGCGAACTACGAGCAGTACTTC.